Reported below is one T cell receptor beta chain. Its antigen is not identified. The CDR3 is 16 amino acids. Unmatched junction bases numbered 11, after V lost 5 bases and J lost 7 bases. In germline, CDR1 is MNHNY, CDR2 SVGAGI (reference sequence). Libraries were made from TCR beta cDNA, and they carried unique molecular identifiers. Between roughly 0.95 and 10 million T cells gave rise to some 520,000 cDNA molecules. A single record per CDR3 protein comes from TCRdb applying MiXCR to the PCR reads. Of more than 450,000 distinct CDR3 sequences listed, roughly 46% are singletons. The sample comes from a study of post-analysis software for immune sequencing data. Overall study context: Patients had relapsing-remitting, secondary progressive or progressive-relapsing multiple sclerosis; some lacked subtype. Broader study findings: A significant reduction in normalized Chao1 diversity was observed in multiple sclerosis patients versus controls. TRBV5-6, TRBV5-1 and TRBV20-1 belonged to a set of roughly five TRBV segments that were more frequent in patients than controls.

Sequenced sample: blood. The receptor was isolated from a girl under 18 with multiple sclerosis. The chain carries TRBV6-6 and TRBJ2-1, with 10 positions matching TRBD1. The CDR3 protein is CASSNLRQGAGNEQFF. The CDR3 DNA reads TGTGCCAGCAGTAACCTCAGACAGGGGGCAGGGAATGAGCAGTTCTTC.